This T cell receptor beta chain came from a study of blood T cells in healthy people across ages. It was with a sample-barcoded 5' primer and a J-beta primer mix that a second PCR of roughly 7 to 12 cycles was run. TCRdb redid the calling of the 5' RACE reads with MiXCR, one entry per CDR3 protein. The repertoire holds 660,000 or so distinct CDR3 sequences, with about 54% as singletons. The CDR3 totals 18 residues. From germline, CDR1 is SGHKS and CDR2 YYEKEE (reference sequence). Trimming took off 1 base at V and 4 bases at J, with 21 bases between the two ends. V gene TRBV5-5 combines with J gene TRBJ2-1; D might be TRBD1 (7 bases). Sequenced input: blood. This clonotype was sampled from a man aged 55 to 70 in good health. CDR3 bases: TGTGCCAGCAGCTTGATCTGGAGGGGGCGAGATCTTTACAATGAGCAGTTCTTC. Protein product: CASSLIWRGRDLYNEQFF.